What follows is one T cell receptor beta chain and its context. What it recognizes is unknown. This entry belongs to a study of T-cell memory formation after mild COVID-19. Study-wide points: The study found contracting CD4+ clones mainly in CM and EM and contracting CD8+ clones in EMRA. The pre-infection memory compartment contained some responding clones, suggesting cross-reactive memory joined.

The CDR3 has 14 residues. V was clipped by 3 bases and J by 5 bases, with 16 bases between them. In germline, CDR1 is DFQATT, CDR2 SNEGSKA (reference sequence). TCRdb redid the calling of the 5' RACE reads with MiXCR, one entry per CDR3 protein. The repertoire holds roughly 600,000 distinct CDR3 sequences, with roughly 18% as singletons. The chain links TRBV20-1 to TRBJ1-1, with a tentative D call TRBD1 (6 bases). This clonotype was obtained from an adult woman who had mild COVID-19 (a few samples of this study predate the infection). Cell type and time point are not known. The sample comprised PBMCs or a T cell subset sorted from them (not recorded which). In nucleotides, the CDR3 is TGCAGTGCTAGGCGCAGGGGAGGGAGGACTGAAGCTTTCTTT. It specifies CSARRRGGRTEAFF.